This T cell receptor (beta chain) was obtained from a study of shared clonotypes between healthy human individuals. The CDR3 covers 13 residues. The V segment lost 4 bases and the J segment 8 bases; nucleotides outside the gene matches: 8. CDR1 is SGDLS and CDR2 is YYNGEE in the germline V gene. The table came from immunoSEQ multiplex PCR; TCRdb's copy has only in-frame clones and leaves some out. There are some 2.4 million clones in the sample; more than 85% occur only once, and around 0.37% lies in the top ten. Sequencing was carried out using naive CD4+ T cells from PBMCs. Subset defined: CD45RA+ positively selected. The sequence derives from a man aged 18-30 years in good health. Some clones in this sample may be carry-over from other donors' samples. The chain combines TRBV9 with TRBJ1-2; 7 bases fit TRBD1. CDR3 sequence: CASSYMTGSGYTF. For the CDR3, the DNA is TGTGCCAGCAGCTACATGACAGGGAGCGGCTACACCTTC.